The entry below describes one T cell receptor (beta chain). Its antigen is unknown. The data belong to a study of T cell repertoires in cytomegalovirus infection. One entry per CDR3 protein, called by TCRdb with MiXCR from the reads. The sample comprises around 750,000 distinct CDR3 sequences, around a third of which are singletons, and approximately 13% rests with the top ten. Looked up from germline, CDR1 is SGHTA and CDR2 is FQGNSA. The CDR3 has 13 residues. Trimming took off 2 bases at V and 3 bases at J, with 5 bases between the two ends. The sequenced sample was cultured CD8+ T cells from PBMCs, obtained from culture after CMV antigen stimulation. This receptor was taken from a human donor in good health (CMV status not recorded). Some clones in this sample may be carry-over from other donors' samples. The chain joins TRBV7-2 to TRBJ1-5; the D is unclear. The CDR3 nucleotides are TGTGCCAGCAGCTTATATTACAATCAGCCCCAGCATTTT. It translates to CASSLYYNQPQHF.